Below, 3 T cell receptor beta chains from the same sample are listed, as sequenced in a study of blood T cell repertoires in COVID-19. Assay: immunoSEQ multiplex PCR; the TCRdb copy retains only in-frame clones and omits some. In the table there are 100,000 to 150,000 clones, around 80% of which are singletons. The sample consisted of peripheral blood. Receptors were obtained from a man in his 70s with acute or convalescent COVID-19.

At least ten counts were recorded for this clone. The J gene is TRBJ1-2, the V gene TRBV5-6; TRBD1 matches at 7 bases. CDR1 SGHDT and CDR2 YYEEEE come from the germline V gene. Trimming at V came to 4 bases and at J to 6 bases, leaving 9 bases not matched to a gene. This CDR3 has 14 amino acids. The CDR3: CASSGVTGDHGYTF. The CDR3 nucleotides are TGTGCCAGCAGCGGGGTTACAGGGGATCATGGCTACACCTTC.

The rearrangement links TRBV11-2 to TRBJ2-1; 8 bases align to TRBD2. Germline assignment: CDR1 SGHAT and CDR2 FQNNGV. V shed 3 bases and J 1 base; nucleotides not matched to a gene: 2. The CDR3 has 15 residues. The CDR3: CASSFTSGSYNEQFF. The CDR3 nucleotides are TGTGCCAGCAGCTTCACTAGCGGTTCCTACAATGAGCAGTTCTTC.

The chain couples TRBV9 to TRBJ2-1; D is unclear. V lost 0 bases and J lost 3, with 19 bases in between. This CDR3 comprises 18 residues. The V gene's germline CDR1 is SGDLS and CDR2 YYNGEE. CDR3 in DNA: TGTGCCAGCAGCGTAGCACTGGCTAGTCGATCCAACTACAATGAGCAGTTCTTC. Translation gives CASSVALASRSNYNEQFF.